A single T cell receptor beta chain is shown here with its context. Its antigen specificity is not known. Base qualities are not at hand, and no much larger clone is one base apart. The data originate from a study of beta chain features in type 1 diabetes listed by TCRdb under 2018. Turning to the overall study: Mean age, gender distribution, total cell number and subset yield were not different between patients and healthy donors. A total of about 100,000,000 sorted cells were examined across all samples, and RNA yield correlated strongly with the number of cells per subset. Whereas all 28 donors provided naive and central memory subsets, regulatory and stem cell-like memory subsets were isolated from just 8 patients and roughly eight healthy donors. In the study, recently diagnosed type 1 diabetes patients and matched healthy donors were compared on the TCRB repertoires of their sorted circulating CD4+ T cell subsets. Study-level results and caveats: Type 1 diabetes patients showed a moderate but significant shortening of TCRB CDR3 length in all four CD4+ subsets. Sequencing cDNA rather than genomic DNA could over-represent highly expressing activated cells, although activation and CD3 levels did not differ between groups. Naive, central memory and regulatory TCRB repertoires appeared to be more similar among patients than among healthy donors. Only small numbers of individuals were included in the HLA sub-analyses, which left unresolved whether HLA type had any influence on TCRB rearrangement. At VDJ recombination sites, patients with type 1 diabetes made fewer insertions and deleted more nucleotides, a pattern implying thymic rearrangement abnormalities. Shorter templates might have been favored by PCR, but patient and control samples were amplified and corrected together, so both groups would have been affected equally by any skew.

Each donor gave one peripheral blood draw, averaging roughly 0.11 L, which was collected into heparinised tubes. A BD FACSAria II and a panel including CD45RO, CCR7, CD25, CD127, CD95 and CD27 were used to sort naive, central memory, regulatory and stem cell-like memory CD4+ T cells. A purity above 95% was achieved for all sorted populations. PBMCs were separated immediately by Lymphoprep density gradient centrifugation and were stained directly, without being cultured. To minimize batch effects, samples were stained and sorted in pairs, one healthy donor with one patient per experiment. The High Capacity cDNA Reverse Transcription Kit was used to reverse transcribe all of the isolated RNA, meaning that expressed TCRB transcripts were what got sequenced. Deep immunoSEQ sequencing was performed on naive, central memory and regulatory T cell samples, with an average of around 3.4 million total reads per sample. After sorted cells were lysed in RLT buffer, RNA was extracted with DNase-treated RNeasy Micro or Mini kits, with the choice depending on cell number. Each cell subset was processed on its own to prevent cross-contamination, while patient and healthy donor samples were processed together. TCRB sequences were amplified from cDNA with the immunoSEQ multiplex PCR, producing 87-bp fragments spanning the CDR3 region. The amplicons were sequenced using the Illumina HiSeq platform. The authors processed their data as follows. Synthetic template baselines were used to correct PCR bias computationally, reads within Hamming distance 2 were collapsed, and singletons that could not be merged were discarded. Reads were aligned against IMGT to assign V, D and J genes, CDR3 length and insertions or deletions at six rearrangement sites. Within each subset, clonotype counts were normalized to sorted cell number, after which true diversity and Gini coefficients were computed with the tcR R package. Repertoire sharing was quantified using the overlap coefficient calculated on TCRB nucleotide sequences. As a proxy for the pre-selection repertoire, out-of-frame TCRB sequences from naive cells were analyzed. TCRdb mirrors the immuneACCESS table, restricted to in-frame sequences. Some clones are absent from its copies; in checked studies, under half trace to an unresolved V gene, and the reason for the others is unknown. V, J and clone size are taken as reported in that table, and D and trimming were inferred from the DNA itself. Within this sample are about 650,000 clones, with 9.5% to 15% of them counted one time only. The ten biggest clones cover 0.09% to 0.15% of the sample.

The origin of this receptor is a man aged 30 to 39 with type 1 diabetes. Sequencing was carried out using naive CD4+ T cells from blood. This specimen's cell subset or site label, interpreted: true naive CD4+ T cells.

Here is the DNA: TGTGCCAGCAGTGACCCGGGACAGGGGAGGAATACGCAGTATTTT. Translated, this is CASSDPGQGRNTQYF. This chain joins TRBV25-1 to TRBJ2-3, with TRBD1 identical over 10 junction bases. Clipping removes 3 bases from V and 7 bases from J, with 7 as the unmatched junction base count. CDR1 MGHDK and CDR2 SYGVNS are derived from the germline V gene. The CDR3 sequence holds 15 residues, the cysteine and phenylalanine included. The read is trimmed to its CDR3 DNA, 45 bases read in frame from base 1.